This T cell receptor (beta chain) was recovered during a study of high-grade serous ovarian cancer treatment subgroups (dated by TCRdb to the early 2020s). Turning to the overall study: A mean of approximately 14,000 reads and 7,500 or so unique TCR beta rearrangements per sample was generated by sequencing. The roughly 30-patient cohort included some 10 patients with no residual disease after primary surgery (R0), some 10 excellent NACT responders, and some 10 poor NACT responders. In total there were roughly 96 samples, since every patient provided one primary tumor sample and two metastatic tumor samples. Under a laparoscopic triage algorithm, patients with high-grade serous ovarian cancer were grouped by complete gross resection or by neoadjuvant chemotherapy response, and the study profiled the TCR beta repertoires of these patients. Overall results and qualifications from the work: TCR repertoire analyses were focused on CDR3, and CDR1 and CDR2 were not analyzed. Bulk tumor TCR sequencing lacked spatial information, limiting insight into HGSC tumor complexity and diversity. Repertoire similarity between tumors from the same patient ranged from 0.11 to 0.79, while tumors from different patients showed almost no similarity. TCR clonal relatedness was found to be positively correlated with neoantigen level and, by trend, with copy number variation and mutation load derived from whole-genome sequencing.

This clone was detected a few times. Its antigen is not yet known. The input lacks base qualities; no much larger clone sits a single base away. The 85 to 100 tumor samples underwent high-throughput TCR profiling with ImmunoSEQ. The study's processing was this. The repertoire diversity metrics included richness (unique productive sequences), clonality, evenness and relatedness, and the Bhattacharyya coefficient was used to measure similarity between samples. Conclusions stayed consistent in a sensitivity analysis that left out TCRs with fewer than two reads. TCRdb stores this immuneACCESS table with in-frame sequences only. Part of the clones is absent; in the studies checked, under half of the shortfall reflects unresolved V genes, and no reason is known for the rest. V and J calls and clone size come straight from that table; D and trimming were deduced from the DNA. The sample includes roughly 2,500 clones, with roughly four fifths observed a single time. 18% of the sample comes from the top ten.

The tumor samples were collected prior to definitive surgery or chemotherapy. Genomic DNA was extracted by the MD Anderson Biospecimen Extraction Resource, and TCR sequencing was done by the MD Anderson Cancer Genomics Laboratory. Sequencing was carried out using tumor tissue. The sequence came from a human donor with high-grade serous ovarian cancer.

The DNA reads TGTGCCAGCAGCGTAGATGGCGGTCTCTATCAGCCCCAGCATTTT. It codes for CASSVDGGLYQPQHF. The chain employs TRBV9 and TRBJ1-5; the D gene cannot be named for sure. The germline V gene sets CDR1 to SGDLS and CDR2 to YYNGEE. V loses 0 bases of germline sequence and J loses 5 bases, and the interval between the two ends is 12 bases. The CDR3 sequence holds 15 residues, the cysteine and phenylalanine included. The CDR3 DNA has 45 bases and is translated from base 1.